Reported below is one T cell receptor (beta chain). This entry is derived from a study of T cell changes during pregnancy in multiple sclerosis. Generated by immunoSEQ multiplex PCR, the TCRdb table keeps only in-frame clones and is missing some. Altogether 90,000 to 120,000 clones are present, 80% to 95% being singletons, with the ten largest covering less than 0.9%. Germline CDR1 and CDR2: SGHRS and YFSETQ. With V trimmed by 0 bases and J by 3 bases, 2 bases remained unmatched. CDR3 size: 15 residues. The chain joins TRBV5-1 to TRBJ2-3; TRBD1 matches at 9 bases. This TCR was sampled from a female donor in good health, enrolled as a control in a pregnancy study. Sequences were derived from peripheral blood, sampled in the third trimester of pregnancy. DNA of the CDR3: TGCGCCAGCAGCTTGGCCGGACAGGGGACAGATACGCAGTATTTT. Translating it yields CASSLAGQGTDTQYF.